The entry below gives a single TCR beta chain sequence along with its context. V was pared by 4 bases and J by 3 bases, with 9 bases of the junction left unmatched. Looked up from germline, CDR1 is MNHEY and CDR2 is SMNVEV (reference sequence). This CDR3 is 15 amino acids long. The data derive from a study of blood T cell repertoires in COVID-19. Study as a whole: COVID-19 samples collected from the United States, Italy and Spain covered acute and convalescent phases. Sources were T cells, B-cell-depleted T cells, or PBMCs; the material itself was cDNA or gDNA.

Per the original data handling: Amplification with reference gene primers provided the estimates of nucleated cell counts. The repertoire was sequenced with immunoSEQ multiplex PCR; TCRdb's copy has only in-frame clones and lacks some. V and J calls and clone size are as listed in that table; D and trimming were resolved from the DNA. Of tens of thousands of clones detected, approximately 80% appear once; the ten largest clones hold over 2%. J is TRBJ2-7 and V is TRBV27, with 7 bases matching TRBD1. The clonotype originates from a man at least 80 years old with active or convalescent COVID-19. Sequenced: peripheral blood. CDR3 coding DNA: TGTGCCAGCAGTTATTTAAACAGGGGAAACTACGAGCAGTACTTC. This sequence encodes CASSYLNRGNYEQYF.